The entry below gives a single TCR beta chain sequence along with its context. The entry originates in a study of blood T cell repertoires in COVID-19. Turning to the study itself: Italy, Spain and the United States were the sources of the convalescent and acute COVID-19 samples. PBMCs, B-cell-depleted T cells, or T cells provided the cDNA or gDNA that made up the material.

Per the study methods: For nucleated cells, counts were estimated from reference gene primer amplification. Sequenced by immunoSEQ multiplex PCR; TCRdb stores in-frame clones only, minus some. That table is the source of V, J and clone size, and D and trimming were worked out from the DNA. The sample yields under 200,000 clones, around nine tenths seen once. The specimen was peripheral blood. The receptor was derived from a man between 18 and 29 years old with active or convalescent COVID-19.

The CDR3 region has the DNA TGTGCCTCCGTCTCTACTGGGGCCAACGTCCTGACTTTC. Encoded protein: CASVSTGANVLTF. V usage is TRBV30 and J usage is TRBJ2-6, with D uncertain. From germline, CDR1 is GTSNPN and CDR2 SVGIG (reference sequence). V was shortened by 7 bases and J by 2 bases, with 9 bases between the two germline ends. This CDR3 has 13 residues.